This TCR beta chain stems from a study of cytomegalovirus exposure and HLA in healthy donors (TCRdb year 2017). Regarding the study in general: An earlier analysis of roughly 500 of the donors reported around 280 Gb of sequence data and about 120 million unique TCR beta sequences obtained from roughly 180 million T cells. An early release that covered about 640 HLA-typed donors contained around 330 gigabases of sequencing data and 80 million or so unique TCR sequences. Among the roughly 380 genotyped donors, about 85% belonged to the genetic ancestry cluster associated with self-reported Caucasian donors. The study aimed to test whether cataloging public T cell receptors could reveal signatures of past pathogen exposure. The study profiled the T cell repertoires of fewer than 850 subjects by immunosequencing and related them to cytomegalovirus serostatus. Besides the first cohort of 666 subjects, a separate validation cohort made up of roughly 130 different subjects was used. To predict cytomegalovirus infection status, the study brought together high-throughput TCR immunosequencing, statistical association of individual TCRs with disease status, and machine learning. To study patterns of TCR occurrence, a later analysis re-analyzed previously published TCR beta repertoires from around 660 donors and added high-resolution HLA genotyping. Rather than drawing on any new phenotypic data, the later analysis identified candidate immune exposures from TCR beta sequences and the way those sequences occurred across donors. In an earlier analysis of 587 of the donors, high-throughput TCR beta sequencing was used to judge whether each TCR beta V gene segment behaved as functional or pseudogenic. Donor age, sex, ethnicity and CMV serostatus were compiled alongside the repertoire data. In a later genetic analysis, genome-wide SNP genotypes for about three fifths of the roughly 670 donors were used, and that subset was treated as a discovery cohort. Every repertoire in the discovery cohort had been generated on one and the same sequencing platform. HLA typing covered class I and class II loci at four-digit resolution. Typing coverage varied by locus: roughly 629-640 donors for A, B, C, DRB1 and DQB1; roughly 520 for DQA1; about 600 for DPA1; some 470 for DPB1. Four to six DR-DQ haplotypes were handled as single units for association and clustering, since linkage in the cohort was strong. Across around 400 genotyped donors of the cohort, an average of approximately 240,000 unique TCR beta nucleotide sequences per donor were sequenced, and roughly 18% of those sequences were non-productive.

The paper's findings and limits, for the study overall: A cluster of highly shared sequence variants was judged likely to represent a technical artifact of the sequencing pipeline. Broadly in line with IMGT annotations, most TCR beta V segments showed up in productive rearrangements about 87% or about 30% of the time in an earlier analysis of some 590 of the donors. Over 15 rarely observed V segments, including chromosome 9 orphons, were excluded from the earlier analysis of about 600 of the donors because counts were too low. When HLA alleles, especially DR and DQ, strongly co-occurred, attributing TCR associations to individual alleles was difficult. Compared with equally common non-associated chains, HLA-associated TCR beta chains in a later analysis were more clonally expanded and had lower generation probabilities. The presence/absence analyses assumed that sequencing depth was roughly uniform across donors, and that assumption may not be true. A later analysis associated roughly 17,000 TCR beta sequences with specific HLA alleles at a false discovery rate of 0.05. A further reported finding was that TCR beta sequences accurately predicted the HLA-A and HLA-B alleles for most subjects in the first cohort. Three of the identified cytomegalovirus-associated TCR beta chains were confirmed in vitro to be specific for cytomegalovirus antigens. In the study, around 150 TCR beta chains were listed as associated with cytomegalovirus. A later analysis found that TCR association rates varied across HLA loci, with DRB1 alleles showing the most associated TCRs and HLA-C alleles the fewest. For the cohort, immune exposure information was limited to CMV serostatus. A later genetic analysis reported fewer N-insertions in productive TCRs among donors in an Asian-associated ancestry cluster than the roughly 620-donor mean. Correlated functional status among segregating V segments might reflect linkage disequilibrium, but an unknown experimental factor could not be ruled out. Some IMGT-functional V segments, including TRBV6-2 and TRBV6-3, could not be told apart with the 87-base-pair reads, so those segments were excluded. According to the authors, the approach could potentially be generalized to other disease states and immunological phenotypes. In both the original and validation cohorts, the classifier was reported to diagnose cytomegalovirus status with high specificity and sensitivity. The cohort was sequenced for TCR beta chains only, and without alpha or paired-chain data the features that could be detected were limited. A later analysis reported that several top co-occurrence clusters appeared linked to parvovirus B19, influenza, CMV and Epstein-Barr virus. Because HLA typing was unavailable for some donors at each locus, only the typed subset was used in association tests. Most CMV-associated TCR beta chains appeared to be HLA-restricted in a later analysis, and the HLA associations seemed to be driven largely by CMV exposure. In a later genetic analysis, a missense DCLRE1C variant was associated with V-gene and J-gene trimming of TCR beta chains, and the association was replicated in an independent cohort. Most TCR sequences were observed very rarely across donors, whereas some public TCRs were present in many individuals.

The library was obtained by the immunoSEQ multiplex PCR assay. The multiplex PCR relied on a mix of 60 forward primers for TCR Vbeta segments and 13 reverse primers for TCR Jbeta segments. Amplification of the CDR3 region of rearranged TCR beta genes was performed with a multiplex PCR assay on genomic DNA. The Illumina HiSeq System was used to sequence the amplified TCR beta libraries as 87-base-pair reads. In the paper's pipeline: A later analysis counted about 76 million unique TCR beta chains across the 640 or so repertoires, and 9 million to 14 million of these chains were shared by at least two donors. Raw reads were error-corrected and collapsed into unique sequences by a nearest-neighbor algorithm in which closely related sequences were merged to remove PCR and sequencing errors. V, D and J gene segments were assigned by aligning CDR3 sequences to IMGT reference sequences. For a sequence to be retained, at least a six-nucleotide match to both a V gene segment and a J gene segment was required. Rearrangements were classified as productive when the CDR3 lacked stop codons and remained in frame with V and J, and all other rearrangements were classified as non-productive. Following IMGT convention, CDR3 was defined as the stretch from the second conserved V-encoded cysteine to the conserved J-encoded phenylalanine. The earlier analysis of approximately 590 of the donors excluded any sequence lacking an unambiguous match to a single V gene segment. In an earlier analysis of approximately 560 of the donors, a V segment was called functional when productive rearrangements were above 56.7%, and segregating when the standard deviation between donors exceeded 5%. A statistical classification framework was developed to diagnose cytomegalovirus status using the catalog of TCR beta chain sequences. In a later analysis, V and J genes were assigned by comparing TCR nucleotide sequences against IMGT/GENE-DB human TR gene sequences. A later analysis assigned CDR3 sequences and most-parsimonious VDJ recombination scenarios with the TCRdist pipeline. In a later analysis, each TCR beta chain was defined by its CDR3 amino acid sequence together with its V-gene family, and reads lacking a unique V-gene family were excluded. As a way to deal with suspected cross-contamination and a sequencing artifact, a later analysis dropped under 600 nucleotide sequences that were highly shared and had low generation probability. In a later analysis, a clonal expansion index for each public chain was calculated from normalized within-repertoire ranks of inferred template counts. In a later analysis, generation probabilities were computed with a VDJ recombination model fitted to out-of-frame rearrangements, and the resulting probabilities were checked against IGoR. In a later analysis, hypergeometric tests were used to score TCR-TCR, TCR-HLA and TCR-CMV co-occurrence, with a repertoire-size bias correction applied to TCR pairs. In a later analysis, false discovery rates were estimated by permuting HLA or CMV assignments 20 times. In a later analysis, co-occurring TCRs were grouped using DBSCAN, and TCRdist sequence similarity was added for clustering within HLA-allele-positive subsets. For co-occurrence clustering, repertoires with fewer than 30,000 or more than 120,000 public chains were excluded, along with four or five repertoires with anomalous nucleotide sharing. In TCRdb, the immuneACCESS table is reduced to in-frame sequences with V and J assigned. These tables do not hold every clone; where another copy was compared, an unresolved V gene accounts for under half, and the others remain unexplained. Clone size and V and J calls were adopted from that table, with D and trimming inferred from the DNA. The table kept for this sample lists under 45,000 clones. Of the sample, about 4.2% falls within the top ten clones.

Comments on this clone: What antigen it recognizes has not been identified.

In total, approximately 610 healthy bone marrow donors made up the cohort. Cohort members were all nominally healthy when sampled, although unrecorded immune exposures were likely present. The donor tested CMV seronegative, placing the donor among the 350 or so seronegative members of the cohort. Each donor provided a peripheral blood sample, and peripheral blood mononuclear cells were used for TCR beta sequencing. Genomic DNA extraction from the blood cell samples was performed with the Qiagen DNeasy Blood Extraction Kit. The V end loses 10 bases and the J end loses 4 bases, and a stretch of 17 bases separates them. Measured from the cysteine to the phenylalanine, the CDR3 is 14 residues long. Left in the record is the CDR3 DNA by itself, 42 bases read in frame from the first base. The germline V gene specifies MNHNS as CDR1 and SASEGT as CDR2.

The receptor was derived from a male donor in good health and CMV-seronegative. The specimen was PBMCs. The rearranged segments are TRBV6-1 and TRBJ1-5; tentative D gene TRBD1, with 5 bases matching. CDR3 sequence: CATVHRGRNQPQHF. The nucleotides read TGTGCCACCGTGCATAGGGGTAGGAATCAGCCCCAGCATTTT.